This paragraph reports one T cell receptor (beta chain). The antigen remains unidentified. The entry originates in a study of cytomegalovirus exposure and HLA in healthy donors. Study-wide points: Some V segments, including TRBV6-2 and TRBV6-3, were excluded as indistinguishable.

V was cut by 6 bases and J by 5 bases, with 18 bases left in between. Per germline, CDR1 MNHEY and CDR2 SMNVEV (reference sequence). CDR3 length: 15 residues. This PCR relied on a set of 60 Vbeta primers and 13 Jbeta primers. The table came from immunoSEQ multiplex PCR; TCRdb's copy has only in-frame clones and leaves some out. In the table there are over 120,000 clones, roughly 75% of which are singletons. The V call is TRBV27, the J call TRBJ2-3; tentatively, D is TRBD2 (5 bases). This receptor was identified in a female donor in good health and CMV-seronegative. The sample taken for sequencing was PBMCs. CDR3 sequence reads: CASSPLDLIGDTQYF. In DNA, the CDR3 is TGTGCCAGCAGCCCACTAGATCTTATAGGAGATACGCAGTATTTT.